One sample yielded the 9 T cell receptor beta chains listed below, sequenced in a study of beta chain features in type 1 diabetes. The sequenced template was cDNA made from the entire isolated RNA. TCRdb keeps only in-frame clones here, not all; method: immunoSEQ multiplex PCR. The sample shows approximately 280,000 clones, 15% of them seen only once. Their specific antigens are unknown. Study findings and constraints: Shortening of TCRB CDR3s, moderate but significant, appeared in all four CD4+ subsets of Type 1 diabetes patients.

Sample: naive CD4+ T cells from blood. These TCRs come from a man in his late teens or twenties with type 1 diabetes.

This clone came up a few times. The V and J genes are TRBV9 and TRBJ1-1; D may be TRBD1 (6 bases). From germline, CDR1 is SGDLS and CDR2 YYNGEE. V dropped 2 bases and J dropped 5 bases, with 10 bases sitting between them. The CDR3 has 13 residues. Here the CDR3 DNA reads TGTGCCAGCAGCGTCCAGGGGCAGACTGAAGCTTTCTTT. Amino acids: CASSVQGQTEAFF.

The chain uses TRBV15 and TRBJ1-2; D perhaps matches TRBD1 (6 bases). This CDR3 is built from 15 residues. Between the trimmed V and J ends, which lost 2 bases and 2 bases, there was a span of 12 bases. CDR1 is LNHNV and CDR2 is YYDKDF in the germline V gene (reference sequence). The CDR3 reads CATSRTGGGNYGYTF. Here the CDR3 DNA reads TGTGCCACCAGCAGAACGGGGGGCGGGAACTATGGCTACACCTTC.

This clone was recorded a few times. The CDR3 is CASSPRLAGEPGELFF. DNA for the CDR3: TGCGCCAGCAGCCCAAGACTAGCGGGGGAGCCCGGGGAGCTGTTTTTT. The chain has TRBV5-1 and TRBJ2-2, with 12 positions matching TRBD2. The CDR3 spans 16 residues. The germline gives CDR1 SGHRS, CDR2 YFSETQ. J was trimmed by 6 bases and V by 4 bases; bases with no gene match: 7.

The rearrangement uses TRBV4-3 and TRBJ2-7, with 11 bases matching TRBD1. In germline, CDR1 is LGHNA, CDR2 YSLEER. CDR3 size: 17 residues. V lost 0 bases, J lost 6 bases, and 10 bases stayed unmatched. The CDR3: CASSQEAIGQGAGEQYF. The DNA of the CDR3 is TGCGCCAGCAGCCAAGAAGCAATAGGACAGGGGGCCGGCGAGCAGTACTTC.

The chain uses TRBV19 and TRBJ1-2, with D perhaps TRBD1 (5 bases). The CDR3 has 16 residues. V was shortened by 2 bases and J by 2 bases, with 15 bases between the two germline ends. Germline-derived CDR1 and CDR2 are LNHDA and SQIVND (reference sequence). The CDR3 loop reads CASSIFGGEVNYGYTF. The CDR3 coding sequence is TGTGCCAGTAGTATATTTGGAGGGGAAGTCAACTATGGCTACACCTTC.

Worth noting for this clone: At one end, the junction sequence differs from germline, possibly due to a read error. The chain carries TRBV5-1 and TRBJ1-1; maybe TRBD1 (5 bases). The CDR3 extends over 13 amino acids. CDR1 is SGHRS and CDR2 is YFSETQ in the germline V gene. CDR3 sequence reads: CASSLGEDTEAFF. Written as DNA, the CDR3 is TGCGCCAGCAGTTTGGGGGAGGACACTGAAGCTTTCTTT.

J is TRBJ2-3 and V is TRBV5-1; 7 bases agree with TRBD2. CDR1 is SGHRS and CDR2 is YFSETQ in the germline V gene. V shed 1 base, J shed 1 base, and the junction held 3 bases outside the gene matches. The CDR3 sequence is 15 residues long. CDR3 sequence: CASSLRLAGTDTQYF. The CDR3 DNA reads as TGCGCCAGCAGCTTGCGGCTAGCGGGCACAGATACGCAGTATTTT.

DNA for the CDR3: TGTGCCAGCAGCTTACGTCAGGGGGGCACCGGGGAGCTGTTTTTT. Translated: CASSLRQGGTGELFF. The chain has TRBV7-8 and TRBJ2-2, with a possible D match to TRBD1 (7 bases). The CDR3 sequence is 15 residues long. Trimming removed 2 bases from V and 4 bases from J, with 11 bases in between. Germline V gene lookup returns CDR1 SGHVS and CDR2 FQNEAQ. The full variable domain, rest sourced from reference TRBV7-8 and TRBJ2-2, is GAGVSQSPRYKVAKRGQDVALRCDPISGHVSLFWYQQALGQGPEFLTYFQNEAQLDKSGLPSDRFFAERPEGSVSTLKIQRTQQEDSAVYLCASSLRQGGTGELFFGEGSRLTVL.

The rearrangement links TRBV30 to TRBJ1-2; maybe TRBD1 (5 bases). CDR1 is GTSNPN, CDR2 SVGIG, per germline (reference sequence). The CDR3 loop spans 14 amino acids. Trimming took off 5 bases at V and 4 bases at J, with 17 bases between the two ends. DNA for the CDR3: TGTGCCTGGGGGATAGGGGTTTATTCCTATGGCTACACCTTC. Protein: CAWGIGVYSYGYTF.